This T cell receptor beta chain was captured by sequencing in a study of blood T cell repertoires in COVID-19. At the level of the study: The samples span acute and convalescent COVID-19 from the United States, Italy and Spain. Sample material is recorded as cDNA or gDNA derived from T cells, B-cell-depleted T cells, or PBMCs.

Authors' processing steps: Reference gene primer amplification gave nucleated cell count estimates. The data were produced by immunoSEQ multiplex PCR, yet TCRdb's version contains in-frame clones alone and is incomplete. The V and J calls and clone size are taken from that table; D and trimming were inferred from the DNA. Of 140,000 to 150,000 clones in the sample, over 80% were seen once. The CDR3 covers 16 residues. V dropped 4 bases and J dropped 1 base, with 14 bases sitting between them. Germline assignment: CDR1 LNHDA and CDR2 SQIVND (reference sequence). The table lists this clone with a few counts.

The sample taken for sequencing was peripheral blood. The clonotype originates from a woman aged 50 to 60 with acute or convalescent COVID-19. This chain joins TRBV19 and TRBJ1-5, with D uncertain. The CDR3 here is CASSKLQVRSNQPQHF. Here the CDR3 DNA reads TGTGCCAGTAGTAAGCTGCAGGTAAGGAGCAATCAGCCCCAGCATTTT.